Below, one T cell receptor (beta chain) is given with its context. As yet, its antigen is unknown. Looked up from germline, CDR1 is LNHDA and CDR2 is SQIVND (reference sequence). The CDR3 length is 15 residues. Trimming removed 7 bases from V and 0 bases from J, with 13 bases in between. Measured with immunoSEQ multiplex PCR; TCRdb has only the in-frame clones, and not every one. The data show 95,000 to 100,000 clones, about 83% seen once. Collection occurred without any documented infections or immune events in donors. The entry originates in a study of identifying expanded T cells in peripheral blood. Study results and caveats: Differentially abundant clones: about 1.1 between replicates, approximately 15 at about 13 days, around 19 at four. Approximately two-week clone count variance significantly increased as total template count grew.

The sequence came from a person between 18 and 75 years old in good health. The sample consisted of blood. The chain is built from TRBV19 and TRBJ2-1; maybe TRBD1 (5 bases). The CDR3 nucleotides are TGTGCCAGTAATCCCACAGGAAGCTCCTACAATGAGCAGTTCTTC. This translates into CASNPTGSSYNEQFF.